This record looks at one T cell receptor (beta chain) sequence and its context. This entry comes from a study of cytomegalovirus exposure and HLA in healthy donors. 60 Vbeta and 13 Jbeta primers were used in PCR. The assay was immunoSEQ multiplex PCR, and TCRdb's table has in-frame clones only and misses some. The data hold 140,000 to 150,000 clones, with around four fifths observed a single time. CDR1 SNHLY and CDR2 FYNNEI come from the germline V gene. This CDR3 region has 18 residues. V was clipped by 9 bases and J by 3 bases; unmatched bases: 20. V is TRBV2 and J is TRBJ2-3, with 8 bases fitting TRBD2. Sequenced input: PBMCs. The sequence was collected from a male donor in good health and CMV-seronegative. The CDR3 nucleotides are TGTGCCAGGGGGGGCATTCGTACCGGGACTAGAGGAACAGATACGCAGTATTTT. Translation: CARGGIRTGTRGTDTQYF.